The source of this TCR beta chain is a study of shared clonotypes between healthy human individuals. Study-wide context: With ages of 18 to 49, the donors were two women and a few men.

Cells designated naive CD8 were CD45RO-negative and were positively selected for CCR7, with terminally differentiated effector memory CD45RA+ cells excluded. CDR1 is SGHVS and CDR2 is FQNEAQ in the germline V gene. V was clipped by 5 bases and J by 4 bases; unmatched bases: 8. This CDR3 region has 16 residues. Sequenced by immunoSEQ multiplex PCR; TCRdb stores in-frame clones only, minus some. The sample holds some 2.1 million clones, about 94% seen once. The sequencing input was naive CD8+ T cells from PBMCs. The TCR sequence derives from a man between 18 and 35 years old in good health. Some clones in this sample may be carry-over from other donors' samples. This chain connects TRBV7-8 to TRBJ2-1; TRBD2 agrees at 10 bases. The DNA of the CDR3 is TGTGCCAGCAGCCCCCCGACTAGCGGGTTTTACAATGAGCAGTTCTTC. This sequence encodes CASSPPTSGFYNEQFF.